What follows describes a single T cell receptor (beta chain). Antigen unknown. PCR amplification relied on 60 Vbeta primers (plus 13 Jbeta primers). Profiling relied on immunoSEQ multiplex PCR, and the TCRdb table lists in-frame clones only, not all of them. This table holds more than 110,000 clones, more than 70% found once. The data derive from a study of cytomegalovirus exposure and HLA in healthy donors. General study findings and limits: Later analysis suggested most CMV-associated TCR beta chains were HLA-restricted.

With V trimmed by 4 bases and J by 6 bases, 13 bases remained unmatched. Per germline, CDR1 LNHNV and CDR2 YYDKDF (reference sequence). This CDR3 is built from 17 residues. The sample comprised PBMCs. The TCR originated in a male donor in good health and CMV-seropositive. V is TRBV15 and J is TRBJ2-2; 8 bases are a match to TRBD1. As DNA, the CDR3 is TGTGCCACCAGCATCCGAACCAGGGGGCGTTATGCCGGGGAGCTGTTTTTT. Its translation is CATSIRTRGRYAGELFF. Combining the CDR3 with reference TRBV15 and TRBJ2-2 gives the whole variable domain DAMVIQNPRYQVTQFGKPVTLSCSQTLNHNVMYWYQQKSSQAPKLLFHYYDKDFNNEADTPDNFQSRRPNTSFCFLDIRSPGLGDTAMYLCATSIRTRGRYAGELFFGEGSRLTVL.